These T cell receptor beta chains were read from a single sample in a study of blood T cell repertoires in COVID-19. Sequencing was performed with immunoSEQ multiplex PCR; in TCRdb, only in-frame clones are kept and a portion is missing. The repertoire includes approximately 250,000 clones, roughly 83% of them detected once, and about 4.6% sits in the top ten. Specimen: peripheral blood. Source of these receptors: a man between 60 and 75 years old who had recovered from COVID-19. The CDR3 runs from the conserved cysteine through the conserved F or W. The D gene is left open where the match is weak. Clone size is given for some rows only: seen once, a few or many times, or a class if the clone is expanded.

v_gene	abundance	len	j_gene	d_gene	CDR3nt	CDR3aa
TRBV24-1	.	16	TRBJ2-3	TRBD1	TGTGCCACCAGTGATGACAGGGGGCATAGTACAGATACGCAGTATTTT	CATSDDRGHSTDTQYF
TRBV5-4	.	15	TRBJ2-2	TRBD2	TGTGCCAGCACCATAGCGGGGGCGAACACCGGGGAGCTGTTTTTT	CASTIAGANTGELFF
TRBV11-3	once	13	TRBJ2-7	TRBD1	TGTGCCAGCAGCCTTTGGACAGGGAACGAGCAGTACTTC	CASSLWTGNEQYF
TRBV27	few	15	TRBJ1-5	TRBD1	TGTGCCAGCAGTAACGGGACAGGGTTTTATCAGCCCCAGCATTTT	CASSNGTGFYQPQHF
TRBV15	.	17	TRBJ1-2	.	TGTGCCACCAGCAGAGGAAAAAAACAGGGTTCTGGCTATGGCTACACCTTC	CATSRGKKQGSGYGYTF
TRBV2	.	15	TRBJ2-2	TRBD1	TGTGCCAGCATCCAACGGACAGGCAACACCGGGGAGCTGTTTTTT	CASIQRTGNTGELFF
TRBV18	few	17	TRBJ2-2	.	TGTGCCAGCTCCCCAATACAGGGCCGATCGGTCACCGGGGAGCTGTTTTTT	CASSPIQGRSVTGELFF
TRBV19	.	15	TRBJ2-1	TRBD2	TGTGCCAGTAGCTTACTAGCGGGAGCCAGCGGTGAGCAGTTCTTC	CASSLLAGASGEQFF
TRBV11-2	few	15	TRBJ2-3	.	TGTGCCAGCAGCTTCAGGGGCTCTAGCACAGATACGCAGTATTTT	CASSFRGSSTDTQYF
TRBV2	once	11	TRBJ1-2	.	TGTGCCAGCCAGGACAGCTATGGCTACACCTTC	CASQDSYGYTF
TRBV11-2	.	15	TRBJ2-1	TRBD2	TGTGCCAGCAGCTTAGCGGCGGGGGGGTACAATGAGCAGTTCTTC	CASSLAAGGYNEQFF
TRBV4-1	few	15	TRBJ2-1	.	TGCGCCAGCAGCCCAGCGGACGGCACCTACAATGAGCAGTTCTTC	CASSPADGTYNEQFF
TRBV11-2	.	11	TRBJ2-7	.	TGTGCCAGCAGCCACATTTACGAGCAGTACTTC	CASSHIYEQYF
TRBV5-1	.	17	TRBJ2-2	TRBD2	TGCGCCAGCAGCGGAGGGACTAGCGGGGGGGCCTCCGGGGAGCTGTTTTTT	CASSGGTSGGASGELFF
TRBV10-3	.	18	TRBJ2-5	TRBD2	TGTGCCATCAGTGACCCACACCGACTAGCGGGGGGCCAAGAGACCCAGTACTTC	CAISDPHRLAGGQETQYF
TRBV27	.	13	TRBJ2-7	TRBD2	TGTGCCAGCAGTCTAGCGGGACCCTACGAGCAGTACTTC	CASSLAGPYEQYF
TRBV4-2	.	15	TRBJ1-1	TRBD1	TGTGCCAGCAGCGTACAGGGGTCGAGGAGGACTGAAGCTTTCTTT	CASSVQGSRRTEAFF
TRBV7-2	few	15	TRBJ1-5	TRBD1	TGTGCCAGCACCCGCTCAGGGGGCTACAATCAGCCCCAGCATTTT	CASTRSGGYNQPQHF
TRBV5-6	.	15	TRBJ2-3	.	TGTGCCAGCAGCTTGCTGGCGGGGAGCACAGATACGCAGTATTTT	CASSLLAGSTDTQYF
TRBV5-8	.	13	TRBJ1-1	.	TGTGCCAGCAGCTTGTCTATAGCGTCTGAAGCTTTCTTT	CASSLSIASEAFF
TRBV2	.	15	TRBJ2-4	TRBD2	TGTGCCAGCAGTGAAGGTAGCGGGGTTAAAAACATTCAGTACTTC	CASSEGSGVKNIQYF
TRBV2	once	14	TRBJ2-7	.	TGTGCCAGCAGTGAAGCGGTTCGCGGGGCTGGGCAGTACTTC	CASSEAVRGAGQYF
TRBV19	once	17	TRBJ2-1	.	TGTGCCAGTAGTATAGATCGAGGCGGTTTATGGTACAATGAGCAGTTCTTC	CASSIDRGGLWYNEQFF
TRBV18	.	19	TRBJ2-4	TRBD1	TGTGCCAGCTCAGCAACCGGGACAGGGGGCGCCTCGGTCTCAAACATTCAGTACTTC	CASSATGTGGASVSNIQYF
TRBV3-1/TRBV3-2	.	13	TRBJ2-5	.	TGTGCCAGCAGCCGGAACTCGGGGGAGACCCAGTACTTC	CASSRNSGETQYF
TRBV5-4	.	14	TRBJ2-3	TRBD2	TGTGCCAGCAGCCTGACTAGCGGGGCGAATACGCAGTATTTT	CASSLTSGANTQYF
TRBV3-1/TRBV3-2	.	17	TRBJ2-1	TRBD2	TGTGCCAGCAGCCAGCGAAGGAGGGTAGCGGGGGCAGATGAGCAGTTCTTC	CASSQRRRVAGADEQFF
TRBV5-1	.	14	TRBJ1-1	.	TGCGCCAGCGCAACGGGAGGGGGAAACACTGAAGCTTTCTTT	CASATGGGNTEAFF
TRBV7-8	.	18	TRBJ1-5	.	TGTGCCAGCAGCCCTAAGGGACGGACAGCTTATAGCAATCAGCCCCAGCATTTT	CASSPKGRTAYSNQPQHF
TRBV6-5	.	15	TRBJ1-6	TRBD1	TGTGCCAGCGGGTGGACAGGGGGCTGGGGTTCACCCCTCCACTTT	CASGWTGGWGSPLHF
TRBV12-5	.	13	TRBJ2-1	TRBD1	TGTGCTAGTGGCCCGGACAGGGGGGATGAGCAGTTCTTC	CASGPDRGDEQFF
TRBV27	.	16	TRBJ1-5	TRBD1	TGTGCCAGCAGGGCCTTGTGGGACAGGGAGTCCCAGCCCCAGCATTTT	CASRALWDRESQPQHF
TRBV28	.	15	TRBJ2-2	TRBD2	TGTGCCAGCAGTTTATCAGCGGGAGTTACCGGGGAGCTGTTTTTT	CASSLSAGVTGELFF
TRBV28	.	11	TRBJ1-6	.	TGTGCCAGCAGTTTAGGCGGACCCCTCCACTTT	CASSLGGPLHF
TRBV12-5	.	16	TRBJ2-2	TRBD1	TGTGCTAGTGGTTTGGTGACAGGGGGGGACACCGGGGAGCTGTTTTTT	CASGLVTGGDTGELFF
TRBV2	.	16	TRBJ1-5	.	TGTGCCAGCTCCGGGGGGAGGACAGATAGCAATCAGCCCCAGCATTTT	CASSGGRTDSNQPQHF
TRBV19	.	15	TRBJ2-5	TRBD2	TGTGCCAGTAGTACCGGGACTAGCAGACAAGAGACCCAGTACTTC	CASSTGTSRQETQYF
TRBV5-6	.	13	TRBJ2-7	.	TGTGCCAGCAGCTTCCGGGGTTTGTACGAGCAGTACTTC	CASSFRGLYEQYF
TRBV2	few	13	TRBJ1-1	TRBD1	TGTGCCAGCAAACAGGGGACGGGCACTGAAGCTTTCTTT	CASKQGTGTEAFF
TRBV3-1/TRBV3-2	few	13	TRBJ1-2	.	TGTGCCAGCAGCCAAGGCGGGATCTATGGCTACACCTTC	CASSQGGIYGYTF
TRBV3-1/TRBV3-2	.	16	TRBJ2-2	TRBD2	TGTGCCAGCAGCCTGACTAGCGGGAGAATCGCCGGGGAGCTGTTTTTT	CASSLTSGRIAGELFF
TRBV2	.	14	TRBJ2-2	.	TGTGCCAGCAGAGAAAAGCTAGAGGGCGGGGAGCTGTTTTTT	CASREKLEGGELFF
TRBV10-3	few	13	TRBJ2-7	.	TGTGCCATCAGTGACCGCGAGACCTACGAGCAGTACTTC	CAISDRETYEQYF
TRBV6-6	few	18	TRBJ2-7	.	TGTGCCAGCAGTCCAACAAAGACCAGGGGGGCGATATCCTACGAGCAGTACTTC	CASSPTKTRGAISYEQYF
TRBV19	.	16	TRBJ2-2	.	TGTGCCAGTAGTATGCTAGGGAGCTCGAACACCGGGGAGCTGTTTTTT	CASSMLGSSNTGELFF
TRBV24-1	.	14	TRBJ2-3	TRBD2	TGTGCCACCATGGGTAGCGGGGGGACAGATACGCAGTATTTT	CATMGSGGTDTQYF
TRBV18	.	15	TRBJ1-5	.	TGTGCCAGCTCCCCAAGGACAGTTAGCAATCAGCCCCAGCATTTT	CASSPRTVSNQPQHF
TRBV4-2	.	15	TRBJ2-3	TRBD2	TGTGCCAGCAGCCAAACTACTAGCGGTGGTGATACGCAGTATTTT	CASSQTTSGGDTQYF
TRBV27	.	16	TRBJ1-2	.	TGTGCCAGCAAAGCTCCGGGGTTGGGTATAGATTATGGCTACACCTTC	CASKAPGLGIDYGYTF
TRBV29-1	once	12	TRBJ1-1	.	TGCAGCGTTGAGTTTTCCAGCACTGAAGCTTTCTTT	CSVEFSSTEAFF
TRBV5-4	few	14	TRBJ2-2	.	TGTGCCAGCAGCTGGGGAGGTAACACCGGGGAGCTGTTTTTT	CASSWGGNTGELFF
TRBV6-5	.	15	TRBJ2-6	.	TGTGCCAGCAGTTATTCTGTCTCTGGGGCCAACGTCCTGACTTTC	CASSYSVSGANVLTF
TRBV24-1	.	13	TRBJ2-7	.	TGTGCCACCAGTGATTCCTCCAGGGTCGAGCAGTACTTC	CATSDSSRVEQYF